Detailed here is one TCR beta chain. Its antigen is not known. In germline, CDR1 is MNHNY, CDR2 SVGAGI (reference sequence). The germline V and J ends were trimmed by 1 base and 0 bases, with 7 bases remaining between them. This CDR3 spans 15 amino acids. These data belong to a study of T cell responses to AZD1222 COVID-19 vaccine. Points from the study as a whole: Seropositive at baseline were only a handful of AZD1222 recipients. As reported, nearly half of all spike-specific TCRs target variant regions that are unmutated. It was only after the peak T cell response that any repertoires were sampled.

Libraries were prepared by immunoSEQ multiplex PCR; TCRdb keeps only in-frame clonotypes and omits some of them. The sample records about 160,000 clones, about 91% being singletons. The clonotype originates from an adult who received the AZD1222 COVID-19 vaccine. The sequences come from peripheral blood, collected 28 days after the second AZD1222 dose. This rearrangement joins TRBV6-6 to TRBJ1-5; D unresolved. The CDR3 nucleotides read TGTGCCAGCAGTTACTTGGGGAGTAGCAATCAGCCCCAGCATTTT. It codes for CASSYLGSSNQPQHF.